Below, one TCR beta chain is given with its context. The antigen is not known. Germline values: CDR1 GTSNPN, CDR2 SVGIG (reference sequence). This CDR3 region has 12 residues. Trimming shortened V by 0 bases and J by 3 bases, and 4 bases separated the two germline ends. These data belong to a study of long-term antiretroviral therapy in people with HIV. Whole-study results and caveats: Blood specimens, gathered between about 2003 and 2017, were possibly obtained under older ART regimens. Repertoires in HIV (unlike those of controls) had narrower CDR3 length ranges. Transplant-donor-level diversity was not reached after ART, though diversity increased.

immunoSEQ v3.0 was run at survey level. The data were produced by immunoSEQ multiplex PCR, yet TCRdb's version contains in-frame clones alone and is incomplete. The sample has 15,000 to 20,000 clones, roughly 78% seen once. Sequencing used unsorted PBMCs, obtained at the start of antiretroviral therapy, before treatment. The sequence came from a young man with HIV. The chain employs TRBV30 and TRBJ2-3; no firm D call. The chain's CDR3 is CAWSVRTDTQYF. The CDR3 DNA reads TGTGCCTGGAGTGTACGTACAGATACGCAGTATTTT.